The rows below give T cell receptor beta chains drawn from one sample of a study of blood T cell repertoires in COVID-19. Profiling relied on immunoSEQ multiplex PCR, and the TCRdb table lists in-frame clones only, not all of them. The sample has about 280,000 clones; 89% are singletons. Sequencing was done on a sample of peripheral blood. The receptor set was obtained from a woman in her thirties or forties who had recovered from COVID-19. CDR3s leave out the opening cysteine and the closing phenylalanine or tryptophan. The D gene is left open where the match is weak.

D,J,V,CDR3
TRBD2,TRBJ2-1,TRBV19,ASSTLAGIDEQF
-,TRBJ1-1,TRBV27,ASSLSRSTEAF
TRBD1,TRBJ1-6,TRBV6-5,ASSYSGQPNSPLH
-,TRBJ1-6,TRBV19,ASSPQRNNSPLH
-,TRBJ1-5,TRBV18,ASSQGVGQPQH
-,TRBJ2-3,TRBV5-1,ASSLAGGSNADTQY
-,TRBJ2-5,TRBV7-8,ASSLAVGQETQY
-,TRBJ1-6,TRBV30,AWSEGSPLH
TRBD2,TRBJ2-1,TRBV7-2,ASSLDSSSGGVLQF
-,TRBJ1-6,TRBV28,ASSSPFSYNSPLH
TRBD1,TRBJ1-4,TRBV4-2,ASSQDWQGAWEKLF
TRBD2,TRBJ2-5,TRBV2,ASSDPASGAPQETQY
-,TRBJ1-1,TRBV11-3,ASHRERNTEAF
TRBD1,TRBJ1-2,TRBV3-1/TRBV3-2,ASSQDDRGGIYGYT
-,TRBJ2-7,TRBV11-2,ASSSGAYEQY
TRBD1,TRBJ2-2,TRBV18,ASSPAGTGPTGELF
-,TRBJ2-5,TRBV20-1,SASHQETQY
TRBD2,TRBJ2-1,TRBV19,ASTTRQAGGLNEQF
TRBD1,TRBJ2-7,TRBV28,ASRIQGIDYEQY
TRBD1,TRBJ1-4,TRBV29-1,SVEGEDRVLF
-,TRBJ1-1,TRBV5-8,ASSPLTGGNTEAF
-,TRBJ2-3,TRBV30,AWSKVAADTQY
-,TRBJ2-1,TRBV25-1,ARSQSKRQYNEQF
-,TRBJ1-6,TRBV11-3,ASSPGQGTNSPLH
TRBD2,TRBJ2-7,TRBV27,ASSLKPGLAGQTYEQY
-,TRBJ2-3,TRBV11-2,ASSLVLGADTQY
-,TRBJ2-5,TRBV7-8,ASSFQRASYGETQY
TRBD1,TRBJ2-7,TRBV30,AWSASRDRGYEQY
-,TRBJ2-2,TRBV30,AWSGNTGELF
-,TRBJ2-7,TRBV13,ASSFSHETAYEQY
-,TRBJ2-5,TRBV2,ASSGPGETQY
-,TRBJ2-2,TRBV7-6,ASSLQGTGELF
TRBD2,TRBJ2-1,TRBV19,ASSPQREGPYNEQF
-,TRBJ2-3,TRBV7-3,ASSVTPQAPPDTQY
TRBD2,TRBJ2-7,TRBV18,ASSPSTSLNHEQY
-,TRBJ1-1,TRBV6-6,ASSYSRGTEAF
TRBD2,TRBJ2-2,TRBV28,ASSSRLADTGELF
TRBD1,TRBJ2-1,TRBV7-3,ASSLSSDREYNEQF
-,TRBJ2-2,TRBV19,ASRFPGSGNTGELF
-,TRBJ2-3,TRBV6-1,ASSESLYTQY
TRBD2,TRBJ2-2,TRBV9,ASSAQTSGITGELF
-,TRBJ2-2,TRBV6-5,ASRPGKNTGELF
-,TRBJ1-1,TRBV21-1,ASSKNTIRTEAF
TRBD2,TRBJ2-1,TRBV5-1,ASSNTGTSGNNEQF
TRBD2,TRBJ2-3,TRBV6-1,ASSEGLAGGTQY
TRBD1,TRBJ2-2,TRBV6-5,ASTGQGVSGELF
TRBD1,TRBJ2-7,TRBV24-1,ATSGDRDHEQY
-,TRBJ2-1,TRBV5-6,ASSLYGSSWDEQF
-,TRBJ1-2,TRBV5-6,ASSPQGPGYT
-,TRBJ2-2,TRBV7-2,ASSPYSGELF
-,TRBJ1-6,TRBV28,ASSRLTFPRGSPLH
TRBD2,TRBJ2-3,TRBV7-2,ASSLGLASSTDTQY
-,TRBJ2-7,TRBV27,ASSPSGAQGYEQY
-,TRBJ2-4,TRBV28,ASSPGVAKNIQY
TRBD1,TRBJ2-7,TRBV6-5,ATGQGSSYEQY
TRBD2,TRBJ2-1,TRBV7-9,ASSSPGGNEQF